This TCR beta chain is from a study of T-cell reconstitution after alpha-beta-depleted transplantation in children. Unique molecular identifiers tagged the TCRbeta library. MiXCR, applied by TCRdb to the PCR reads, yields one record per CDR3 protein. Of almost 400,000 distinct CDR3 sequences listed, around 21% are singletons. CDR3 size: 15 residues. The germline V and J ends were trimmed by 0 bases and 2 bases, with 10 bases remaining between them. The V gene's germline CDR1 is SEHNR and CDR2 FQNEAQ (reference sequence). The sample in question was PBMCs from the stem cell graft donor, obtained from the stem cell graft. This TCR was recovered from a human donor who donated a stem cell graft to a child with acute myeloid leukemia. The chain is built from TRBV7-9 and TRBJ2-5; a possible D gene is TRBD2 (6 bases). CDR3 protein: CASSLAGGVQETQYF. The DNA for the CDR3 is TGTGCCAGCAGCTTAGCGGGAGGTGTACAAGAGACCCAGTACTTC. Together with reference TRBV7-9 and TRBJ2-5, the CDR3 gives the full variable domain: DTGVSQNPRHKITKRGQNVTFRCDPISEHNRLYWYRQTLGQGPEFLTYFQNEAQLEKSRLLSDRFSAERPKGSFSTLEIQRTEQGDSAMYLCASSLAGGVQETQYFGPGTRLLVL.